The sequence of this T cell receptor (beta chain) was determined in a study of shared clonotypes between healthy human individuals. Overall study context: Samples came from a couple of female and a few male donors aged 18 to 49.

CD45RO-negative, CCR7-positively selected cells formed the naive CD8 fraction, excluding terminally differentiated effector memory CD45RA+ cells. Assay execution proceeded at the deep level. The data were produced by immunoSEQ multiplex PCR, yet TCRdb's version contains in-frame clones alone and is incomplete. The sample lists over 2,000,000 clones, 85% to 95% occurring once. Germline CDR1 is MDHEN and CDR2 is SYDVKM. Trimming shortened V by 5 bases and J by 4 bases, and 11 bases separated the two germline ends. This CDR3 has 14 residues. For this clone: No antigen is known for it.

General observations from the study: A generally larger estimated richness was seen in naive subsets than in memory subsets. Only blood was sampled, and tissue TCR repertoires likely differ from blood ones.

V gene TRBV28 combines with J gene TRBJ2-2, with D perhaps matching TRBD1 or TRBD2 (5 bases each). The sequence came from a man younger than 30 in good health. Some clones in this sample may be carry-over from other donors' samples. Sequenced: naive CD8+ T cells from PBMCs. CDR3 protein: CASSPGTSTGELFF. The CDR3, as DNA: TGTGCCAGCAGTCCGGGGACCTCCACCGGGGAGCTGTTTTTT.